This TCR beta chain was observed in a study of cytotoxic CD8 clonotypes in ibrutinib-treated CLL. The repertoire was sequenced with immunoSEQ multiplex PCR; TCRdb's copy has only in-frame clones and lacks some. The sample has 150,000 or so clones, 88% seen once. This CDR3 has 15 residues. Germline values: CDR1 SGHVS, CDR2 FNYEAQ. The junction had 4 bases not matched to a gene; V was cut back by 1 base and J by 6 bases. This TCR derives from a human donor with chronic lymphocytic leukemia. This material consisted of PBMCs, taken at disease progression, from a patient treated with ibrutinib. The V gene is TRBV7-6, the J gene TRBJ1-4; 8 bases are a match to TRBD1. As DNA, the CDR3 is TGTGCCAGCAGCTTAGGGACAGGGAAAGATGAAAAACTGTTTTTT. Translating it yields CASSLGTGKDEKLFF. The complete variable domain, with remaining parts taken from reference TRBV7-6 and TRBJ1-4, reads GAGVSQSPRYKVTKRGQDVALRCDPISGHVSLYWYRQALGQGPEFLTYFNYEAQQDKSGLPNDRFSAERPEGSISTLTIQRTEQRDSAMYRCASSLGTGKDEKLFFGSGTQLSVL.